This T cell receptor (beta chain) was found in a study of control samples from healthy donors and cancer patients. Only in-frame clones appear in the TCRdb table, and some are missing; sequencing was by immunoSEQ multiplex PCR. The table includes 90,000 to 150,000 clones, about nine tenths detected once. Germline assignment: CDR1 SQVTM and CDR2 ANQGSEA. The CDR3 has 15 residues. The V and J ends lost 0 bases and 3 bases, in that order; junction bases with no gene match: 7. This TCR was sampled from a man between 35 and 55 years old in good health. V is TRBV29-1 and J is TRBJ2-7; 8 bases fit TRBD2. Sequenced sample: blood. The CDR3 region is CSVEDQTGGDYEQYF. In DNA form, the CDR3 reads TGCAGCGTTGAAGATCAAACGGGAGGGGACTACGAGCAGTACTTC.